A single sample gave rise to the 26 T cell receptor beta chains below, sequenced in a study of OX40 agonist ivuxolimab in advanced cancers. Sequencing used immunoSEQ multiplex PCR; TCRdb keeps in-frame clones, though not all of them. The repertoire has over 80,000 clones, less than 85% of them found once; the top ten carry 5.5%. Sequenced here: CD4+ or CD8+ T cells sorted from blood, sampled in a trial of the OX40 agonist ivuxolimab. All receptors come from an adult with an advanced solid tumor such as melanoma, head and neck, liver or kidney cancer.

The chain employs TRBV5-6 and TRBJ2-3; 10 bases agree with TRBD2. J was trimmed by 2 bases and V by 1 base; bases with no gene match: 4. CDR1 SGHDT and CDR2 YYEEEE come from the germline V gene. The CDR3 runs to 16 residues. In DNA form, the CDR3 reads TGTGCCAGCAGCTTGCAACTAGCGGGAAACACAGATACGCAGTATTTT. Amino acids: CASSLQLAGNTDTQYF.

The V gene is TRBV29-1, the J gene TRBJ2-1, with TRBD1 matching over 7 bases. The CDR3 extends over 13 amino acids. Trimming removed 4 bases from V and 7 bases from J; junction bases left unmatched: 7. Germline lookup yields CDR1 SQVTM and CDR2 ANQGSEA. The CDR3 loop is CSVAGQSKNEQFF. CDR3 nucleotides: TGCAGCGTTGCGGGACAGAGTAAAAATGAGCAGTTCTTC.

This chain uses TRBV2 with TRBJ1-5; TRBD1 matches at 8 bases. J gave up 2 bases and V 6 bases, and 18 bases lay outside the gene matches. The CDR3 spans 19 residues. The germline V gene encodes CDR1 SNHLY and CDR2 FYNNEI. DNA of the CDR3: TGTGCCAGCAGCCTACGTAACAGGGGGAATAGCGTTGGCAATCAGCCCCAGCATTTT. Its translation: CASSLRNRGNSVGNQPQHF.

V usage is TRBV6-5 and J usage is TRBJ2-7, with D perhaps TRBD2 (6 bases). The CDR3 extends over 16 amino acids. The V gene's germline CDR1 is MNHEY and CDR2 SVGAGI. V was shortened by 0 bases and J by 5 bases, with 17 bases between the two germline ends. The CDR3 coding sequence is TGTGCCAGCAGTTACTCGACGGGGGAGGTTTCCCACGAGCAGTACTTC. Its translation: CASSYSTGEVSHEQYF.

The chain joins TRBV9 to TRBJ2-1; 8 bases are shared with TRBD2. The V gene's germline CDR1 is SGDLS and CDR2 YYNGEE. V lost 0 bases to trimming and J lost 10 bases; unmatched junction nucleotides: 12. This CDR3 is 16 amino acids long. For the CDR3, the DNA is TGTGCCAGCAGCGTAGGAGGTAGCGGGACCTTTGGAGAGCAGTTCTTC. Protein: CASSVGGSGTFGEQFF.

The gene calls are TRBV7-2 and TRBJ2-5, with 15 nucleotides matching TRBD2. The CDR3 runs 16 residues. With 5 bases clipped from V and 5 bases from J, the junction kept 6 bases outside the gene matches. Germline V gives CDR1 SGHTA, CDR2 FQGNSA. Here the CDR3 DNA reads TGTGCCAGCAGCCTGGGACTAGCGGGAGGCGGGGAGACCCAGTACTTC. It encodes CASSLGLAGGGETQYF. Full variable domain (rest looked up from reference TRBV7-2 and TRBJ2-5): GAGVSQSPSNKVTEKGKDVELRCDPISGHTALYWYRQSLGQGLEFLIYFQGNSAPDKSGLPSDRFSAERTGGSVSTLTIQRTQQEDSAVYLCASSLGLAGGGETQYFGPGTRLLVL.

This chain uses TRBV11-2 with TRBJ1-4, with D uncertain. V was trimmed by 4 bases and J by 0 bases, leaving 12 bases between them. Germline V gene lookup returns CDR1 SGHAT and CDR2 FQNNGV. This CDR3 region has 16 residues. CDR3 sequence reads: CASSSLPRTTNEKLFF. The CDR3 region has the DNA TGTGCCAGCAGCTCGCTGCCCAGGACAACTAATGAAAAACTGTTTTTT.

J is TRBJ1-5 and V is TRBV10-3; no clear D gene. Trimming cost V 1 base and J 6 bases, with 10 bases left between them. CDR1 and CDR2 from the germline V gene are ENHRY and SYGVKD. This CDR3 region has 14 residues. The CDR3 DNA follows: TGTGCCATCAGTGAGTGGGCAGGTGGTCAGCCCCAGCATTTT. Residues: CAISEWAGGQPQHF.

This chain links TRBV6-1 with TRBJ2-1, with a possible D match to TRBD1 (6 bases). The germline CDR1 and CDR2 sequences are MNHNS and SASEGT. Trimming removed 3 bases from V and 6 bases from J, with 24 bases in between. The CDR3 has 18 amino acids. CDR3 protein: CASSEHAGNSGHLNEQFF. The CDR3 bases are TGTGCCAGCAGTGAGCATGCTGGAAACTCGGGACACCTCAATGAGCAGTTCTTC.

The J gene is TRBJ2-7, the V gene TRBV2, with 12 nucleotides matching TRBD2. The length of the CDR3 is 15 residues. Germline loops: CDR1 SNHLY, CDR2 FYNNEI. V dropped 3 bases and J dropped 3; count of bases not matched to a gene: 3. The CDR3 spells CASSDAGLAGYEQYF. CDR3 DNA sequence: TGTGCCAGCAGTGACGCGGGACTAGCGGGCTACGAGCAGTACTTC. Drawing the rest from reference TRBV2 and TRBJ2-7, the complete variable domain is EPEVTQTPSHQVTQMGQEVILRCVPISNHLYFYWYRQILGQKVEFLVSFYNNEISEKSEIFDDQFSVERPDGSNFTLKIRSTKLEDSAMYFCASSDAGLAGYEQYFGPGTRLTVT.

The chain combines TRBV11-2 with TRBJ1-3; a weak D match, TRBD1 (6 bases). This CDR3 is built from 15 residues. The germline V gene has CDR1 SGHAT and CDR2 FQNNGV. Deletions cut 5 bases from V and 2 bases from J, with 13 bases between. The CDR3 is CASSMTGSPGNTIYF. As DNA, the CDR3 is TGTGCCAGCAGCATGACAGGCTCACCTGGAAACACCATATATTTT.

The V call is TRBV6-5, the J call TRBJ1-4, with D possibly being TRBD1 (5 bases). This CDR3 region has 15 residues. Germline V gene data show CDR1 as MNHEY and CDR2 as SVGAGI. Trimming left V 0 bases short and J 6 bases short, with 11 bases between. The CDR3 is CASSYSWGDHEKLFF. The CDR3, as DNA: TGTGCCAGCAGTTACTCGTGGGGGGATCATGAAAAACTGTTTTTT.

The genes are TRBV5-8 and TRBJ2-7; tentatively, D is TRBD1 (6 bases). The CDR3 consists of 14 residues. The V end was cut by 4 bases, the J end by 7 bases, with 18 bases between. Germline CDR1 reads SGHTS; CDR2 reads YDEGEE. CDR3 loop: CASSQAGKGEEQYF. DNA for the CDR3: TGTGCCAGCAGCCAAGCCGGAAAGGGGGAAGAGCAGTACTTC.

Written as DNA, the CDR3 is TGTGCCAGCAGTCACGGGACACCTAACACTGAAGCTTTCTTT. Residues: CASSHGTPNTEAFF. V gene TRBV6-5 combines with J gene TRBJ1-1, with D perhaps matching TRBD1 (6 bases). Germline CDR1 and CDR2: MNHEY and SVGAGI. This CDR3 region has 14 residues. Trimming left V 5 bases short and J 2 bases short, with 12 bases between.

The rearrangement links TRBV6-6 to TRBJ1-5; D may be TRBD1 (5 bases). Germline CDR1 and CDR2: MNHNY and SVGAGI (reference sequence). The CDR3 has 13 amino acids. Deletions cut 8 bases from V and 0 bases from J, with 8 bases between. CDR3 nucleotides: TGTGCCAGCGACAGCAATAGCAATCAGCCCCAGCATTTT. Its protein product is CASDSNSNQPQHF.

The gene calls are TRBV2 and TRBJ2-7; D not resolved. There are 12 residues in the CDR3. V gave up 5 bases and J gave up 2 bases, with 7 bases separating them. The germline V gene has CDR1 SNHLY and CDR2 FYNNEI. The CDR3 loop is CASSLTTYEQYF. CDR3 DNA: TGTGCCAGCAGTCTCACGACCTACGAGCAGTACTTC.

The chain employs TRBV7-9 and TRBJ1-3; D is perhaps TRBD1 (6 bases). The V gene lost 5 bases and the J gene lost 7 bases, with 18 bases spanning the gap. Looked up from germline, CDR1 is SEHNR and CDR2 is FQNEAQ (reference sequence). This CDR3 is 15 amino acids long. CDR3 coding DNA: TGTGCCAGCAGCCCTCGAGAGGGGGGGTTCAACACCATATATTTT. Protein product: CASSPREGGFNTIYF.

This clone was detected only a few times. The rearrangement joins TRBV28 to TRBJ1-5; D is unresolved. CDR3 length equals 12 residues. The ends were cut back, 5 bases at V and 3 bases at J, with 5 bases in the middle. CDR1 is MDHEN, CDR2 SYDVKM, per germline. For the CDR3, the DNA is TGTGCCAGCAGTGAGCTCAATCAGCCCCAGCATTTT. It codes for CASSELNQPQHF.

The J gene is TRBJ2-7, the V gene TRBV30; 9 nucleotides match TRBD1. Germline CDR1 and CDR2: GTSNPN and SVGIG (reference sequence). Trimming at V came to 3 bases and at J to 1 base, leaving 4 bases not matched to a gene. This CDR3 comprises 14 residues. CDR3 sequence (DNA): TGTGCCTGGAGCGCCGGGACAGGGTCCTACGAGCAGTACTTC. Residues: CAWSAGTGSYEQYF. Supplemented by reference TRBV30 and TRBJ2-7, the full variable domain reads SQTIHQWPATLVQPVGSPLSLECTVEGTSNPNLYWYRQAAGRGLQLLFYSVGIGQISSEVPQNLSASRPQDRQFILSSKKLLLSDSGFYLCAWSAGTGSYEQYFGPGTRLTVT.

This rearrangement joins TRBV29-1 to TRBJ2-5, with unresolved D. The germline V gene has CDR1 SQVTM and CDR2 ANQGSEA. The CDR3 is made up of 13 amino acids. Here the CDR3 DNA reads TGCACCGCACATCAGGAGAAGGGCAAGACCCAGTACTTC. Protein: CTAHQEKGKTQYF.

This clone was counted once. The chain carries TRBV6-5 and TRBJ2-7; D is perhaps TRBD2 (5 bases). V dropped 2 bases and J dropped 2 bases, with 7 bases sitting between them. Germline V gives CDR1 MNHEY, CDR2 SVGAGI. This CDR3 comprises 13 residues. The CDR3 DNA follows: TGTGCCAGCAGTTACGGGAGTACCTACGAGCAGTACTTC. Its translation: CASSYGSTYEQYF.

CDR3 loop: CASSRRDSTTDTQYF. The DNA for the CDR3 is TGTGCCAGCAGCCGCCGGGACTCGACCACAGATACGCAGTATTTT. The gene calls are TRBV5-8 and TRBJ2-3, with D possibly being TRBD2 (6 bases). This CDR3 region has 15 residues. V was shortened by 4 bases and J by 2 bases, with 14 bases between the two germline ends. Germline V gives CDR1 SGHTS, CDR2 YDEGEE.

The chain's CDR3 is CASSHRDRNTEAFF. The DNA of the CDR3 is TGTGCCAGCTCGCACCGGGACAGAAACACTGAAGCTTTCTTT. The J gene is TRBJ1-1, the V gene TRBV18; 7 bases align to TRBD1. The germline V gene encodes CDR1 KGHSH and CDR2 LQKENI. Trimming took 6 bases from V and 2 from J; bases not matched to a gene: 6. The length of the CDR3 is 14 residues.

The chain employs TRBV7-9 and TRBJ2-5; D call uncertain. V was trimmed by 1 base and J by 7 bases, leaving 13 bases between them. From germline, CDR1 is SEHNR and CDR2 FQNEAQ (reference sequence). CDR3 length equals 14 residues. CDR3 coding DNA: TGTGCCAGCAGCTTAGAGGGCAGGACGGCGACCCAGTACTTC. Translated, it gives CASSLEGRTATQYF.

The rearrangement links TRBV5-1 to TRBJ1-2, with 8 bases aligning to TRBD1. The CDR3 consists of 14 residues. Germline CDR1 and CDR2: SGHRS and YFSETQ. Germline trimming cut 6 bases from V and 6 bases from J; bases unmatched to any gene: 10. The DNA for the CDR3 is TGCGCCAGCACTAATCCGGGACAGGCCCATGGCTACACCTTC. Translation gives CASTNPGQAHGYTF. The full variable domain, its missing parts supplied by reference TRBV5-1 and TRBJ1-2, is KAGVTQTPRYLIKTRGQQVTLSCSPISGHRSVSWYQQTPGQGLQFLFEYFSETQRNKGNFPGRFSGRQFSNSRSEMNVSTLELGDSALYLCASTNPGQAHGYTFGSGTRLTVV.

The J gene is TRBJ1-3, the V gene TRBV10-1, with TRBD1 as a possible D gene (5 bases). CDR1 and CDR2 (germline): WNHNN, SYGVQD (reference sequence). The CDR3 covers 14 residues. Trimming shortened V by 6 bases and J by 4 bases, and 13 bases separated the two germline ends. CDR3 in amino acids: CASSGTADGNTIYF. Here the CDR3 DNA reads TGCGCCAGCAGCGGGACGGCGGACGGAAACACCATATATTTT.